A single sample gave rise to the 17 T cell receptor beta chains below, sequenced in a study of blood T cell repertoires in COVID-19 (dated by TCRdb to 2020 to 2021). The protocol used for the library was the immunoSEQ multiplex PCR assay. TCRdb limited this immuneACCESS table to in-frame rearrangements with V and J called. A share of clones is missing; checked studies link under half to unresolved V genes, and the rest is unexplained. This sample has over 130,000 clones in its table, and about 79% of those were observed once. Around 2.9% of the sample belongs to the ten largest clones. The sample comprised PBMCs or T cells enriched from blood (not recorded which). These receptors all come from a woman aged 50 to 65 who had recovered from COVID-19.

This sequence joins TRBV7-9 and TRBJ2-7, with a possible D match to TRBD2 (5 bases). Per germline, CDR1 SEHNR and CDR2 FQNEAQ (reference sequence). CDR3 length: 15 residues. V was clipped by 0 bases and J by 6 bases, with 15 bases between them. This CDR3 reads CASSLAGEGDGEQYF. The CDR3 nucleotides read TGTGCCAGCAGCTTAGCGGGTGAGGGAGACGGCGAGCAGTACTTC.

The chain has TRBV11-2 and TRBJ1-1, with D perhaps TRBD1 (6 bases). The V and J ends lost 5 bases and 1 base respectively, with 11 bases between them. From germline, CDR1 is SGHAT and CDR2 FQNNGV. This CDR3 spans 14 amino acids. The CDR3 DNA is TGTGCCAGCAGCCAATGGACAGAGAACACTGAAGCTTTCTTT. It translates to CASSQWTENTEAFF.

This clone was recorded once. The rearrangement uses TRBV2 and TRBJ1-3; unclear D gene. This CDR3 is built from 12 residues. The V end lost 5 bases, the J end lost 8 bases, and 10 bases lay between the germline ends. In germline, CDR1 is SNHLY, CDR2 FYNNEI. The DNA for the CDR3 is TGTGCCAGCAGTCTTCGAGTCGACACCATATATTTT. As protein: CASSLRVDTIYF.

The CDR3 bases are TGTGCCACCGCGAGGGGGTTGAACACTGAAGCTTTCTTT. Residues: CATARGLNTEAFF. The chain links TRBV24-1 to TRBJ1-1; TRBD1 is a possible D gene (6 bases). The germline V and J ends were trimmed by 9 bases and 0 bases, with 10 bases remaining between them. The CDR3 sequence is 13 residues long. Germline values: CDR1 KGHDR, CDR2 SFDVKD.

This clone has more than one count but fewer than ten. The chain uses TRBV5-6 and TRBJ1-1, with D unresolved. The CDR3 spans 12 residues. CDR1 is SGHDT and CDR2 is YYEEEE in the germline V gene. Trimming left V 3 bases short and J 4 bases short, with 7 bases between. As DNA, the CDR3 is TGTGCCAGCAGCTCAATGTCCACTGAAGCTTTCTTT. This encodes CASSSMSTEAFF.

Written as DNA, the CDR3 is TGTGCCAGCAGCCCAACAGGGTTCGGGGCCAACGTCCTGACTTTC. Its protein is CASSPTGFGANVLTF. The chain is built from TRBV27 and TRBJ2-6; a possible D gene is TRBD1 (6 bases). Trimming shortened V by 6 bases and J by 4 bases, and 13 bases separated the two germline ends. CDR1 is MNHEY and CDR2 is SMNVEV in the germline V gene (reference sequence). This CDR3 comprises 15 residues. Variable domain in full (rest from reference TRBV27 and TRBJ2-6): EAQVTQNPRYLITVTGKKLTVTCSQNMNHEYMSWYRQDPGLGLRQIYYSMNVEVTDKGDVPEGYKVSRKEKRNFPLILESPSPNQTSLYFCASSPTGFGANVLTFGAGSRLTVL.

The genes are TRBV28 and TRBJ2-1; tentatively, D is TRBD2 (7 bases). Trimming took 5 bases from V and 1 from J, leaving 15 bases between them. Germline V CDR1 and CDR2: MDHEN, SYDVKM. This CDR3 is 16 amino acids long. The CDR3 protein is CASSPPGGPSYNEQFF. The CDR3 bases are TGTGCCAGCAGTCCGCCCGGGGGGCCATCCTACAATGAGCAGTTCTTC.

This clone was recorded only once. The chain couples TRBV10-1 to TRBJ1-4, with unresolved D. The V gene's germline CDR1 is WNHNN and CDR2 SYGVQD (reference sequence). There are 13 residues in the CDR3. V was cut by 6 bases and J by 10 bases, with 15 bases left in between. The CDR3: CASSESPGGKLFF. The CDR3 region has the DNA TGCGCCAGCAGCGAATCACCGGGAGGAAAACTGTTTTTT.

The chain uses TRBV9 and TRBJ2-7; 13 nucleotides line up with TRBD2. V lost 2 bases to trimming and J lost 6 bases; unmatched junction nucleotides: 8. The CDR3 spans 16 residues. The germline V gene encodes CDR1 SGDLS and CDR2 YYNGEE. The CDR3 bases are TGTGCCAGCAGCGTTGGACTAGCGGGAGCGGGGCCCGAGCAGTACTTC. It yields the protein CASSVGLAGAGPEQYF.

The chain recombines TRBV2 with TRBJ2-1; TRBD1 might be the D (5 bases). The V gene's germline CDR1 is SNHLY and CDR2 FYNNEI. The CDR3 runs 12 residues. Trimming shortened V by 5 bases and J by 9 bases, and 11 bases separated the two germline ends. The chain's CDR3 is CASSIGVGEQFF. CDR3 coding DNA: TGTGCCAGCAGTATAGGGGTGGGTGAGCAGTTCTTC.

The chain joins TRBV11-2 to TRBJ1-1; D not certain. V shed 5 bases and J shed 6 bases, with 16 bases lying between them. From germline, CDR1 is SGHAT and CDR2 FQNNGV. The length of the CDR3 is 14 residues. CDR3 protein: CASSLAGRWSEAFF. In nucleotides, the CDR3 is TGTGCCAGCAGCCTCGCGGGGAGGTGGTCTGAAGCTTTCTTT.

J is TRBJ2-2 and V is TRBV2, with TRBD1 matching 10 bases. CDR3 length equals 16 residues. V trimming: 11 bases; J trimming: 5 bases; junction bases outside the gene matches: 14. Per the germline V gene, CDR1 is SNHLY and CDR2 is FYNNEI. The CDR3 loop reads CASRKTGGIGTGELFF. The CDR3 DNA is TGTGCCTCTCGCAAGACAGGGGGCATAGGGACCGGGGAGCTGTTTTTT.

This clone was detected many times. V is TRBV30 and J is TRBJ1-2, with 8 bases lining up with TRBD1. The CDR3 contains 13 residues. Germline CDR1 and CDR2: GTSNPN and SVGIG (reference sequence). V gave up 4 bases and J gave up 4 bases; unmatched junction bases: 5. The CDR3 bases are TGTGCCTGGAACCGACAGGGGAGCTATGGCTACACCTTC. This encodes CAWNRQGSYGYTF.

The chain has TRBV5-1 and TRBJ1-2, with 7 nucleotides matching TRBD1. This CDR3 is 14 amino acids long. The germline V gene has CDR1 SGHRS and CDR2 YFSETQ. Trimming cost V 2 bases and J 2 bases; bases outside gene matches: 3. CDR3 in DNA: TGCGCCAGCAGCTTCGGGACAGAAAACTATGGCTACACCTTC. Protein: CASSFGTENYGYTF.

This clone was observed at least ten times. This sequence joins TRBV11-3 and TRBJ2-7; D unclear. Trimming took 5 bases from V and 4 from J, leaving 21 bases between them. The CDR3 runs 16 residues. CDR1 SGHNT and CDR2 YENEEA come from the germline V gene. The CDR3 DNA reads as TGTGCCAGCAGCGCCGTGTTGACACCCAATAGTTACGAGCAGTACTTC. Residues: CASSAVLTPNSYEQYF.

The rearrangement uses TRBV4-1 and TRBJ2-5; TRBD2 matches at 7 bases. V dropped 2 bases and J dropped 7; count of bases not matched to a gene: 13. Germline assignment: CDR1 MGHRA and CDR2 YSYEKL. The CDR3 sequence is 16 residues long. CDR3 nucleotide sequence: TGCGCCAGCAGCCAACCCTTCAGCGGGGCCGCCGGGACCCAGTACTTC. Protein: CASSQPFSGAAGTQYF.

The chain is built from TRBV27 and TRBJ1-6; maybe TRBD1 (6 bases). The CDR3 extends over 19 amino acids. Trimming pared 3 bases from V and 7 bases from J, leaving 25 bases between. Germline assignment: CDR1 MNHEY and CDR2 SMNVEV (reference sequence). CDR3 amino acids: CASSFRSGGGGLGNSPLHF. The DNA of the CDR3 is TGTGCCAGCAGTTTTCGATCGGGGGGAGGGGGACTGGGGAATTCACCCCTCCACTTT.